This T cell receptor beta chain was sequenced during a study of long-term antiretroviral therapy in people with HIV. Regarding this clone: Its antigen is unknown.

At the survey level, the v3.0 immunoSEQ assay was run. Repertoires were generated with immunoSEQ multiplex PCR, while TCRdb's copy carries only in-frame clones and drops some. The data show 25,000 to 35,000 clones, with around 96% seen just once and over 2% held by the top ten. The CDR3 sequence is 10 residues long. V was clipped by 6 bases and J by 14 bases, with 12 bases between them. Germline CDR1 is LGHNT and CDR2 is FRNRAP. Whole-study results and caveats: Versus controls, repertoires in people with HIV had narrower CDR3 length ranges.

The clonotype originates from a man between 25 and 39 years old with HIV. The chain joins TRBV12-5 to TRBJ2-3; D perhaps matches TRBD1 (5 bases). The source was unsorted PBMCs, collected about 6.6 years after starting antiretroviral therapy. The CDR3 sequence: CASGGPPPYF. CDR3 bases: TGTGCTAGTGGGGGGCCCCCGCCGTATTTT.